This T cell receptor beta chain was sequenced in a study of T cells in Graves' hyperthyroidism and ophthalmopathy. Amplified TCR beta CDR3 regions derived from RNA transcripts. HTBI primers were employed in a first-round RT-PCR of the TCR CDR3. TCRdb ran MiXCR on the multiplex PCR reads and lists one entry per CDR3 protein. Of about 550,000 distinct CDR3 sequences detected, around 20% appear once; the ten largest clones hold 26%. This clonotype showed up many times. Its target is unknown. The CDR3 runs to 15 residues. After removal of 6 bases from V and 6 bases from J, the junction contained 11 bases not matched to a gene. Criteria for exclusion of patients were uncontrolled infection, other autoimmune disease, pregnancy or lactation. General study findings and limits: Ophthalmopathy, which appeared later, was predicted by the model a median 6.5 months before onset. Among clonotypes expanded in thyroid above 0.001, most were also found in blood.

This sequence joins TRBV12-3 or TRBV12-4 and TRBJ1-3; TRBD1 aligns across 7 bases. The sequenced sample consisted of blood. The clonotype was recovered from a man younger than 35 with Graves' hyperthyroidism. The CDR3 loop reads CASRDDRVNSNTIYF. The CDR3 bases are TGTGCCAGCAGAGACGACAGGGTCAACTCAAACACCATATATTTT.